The entry that follows covers one T cell receptor beta chain sequence. Antigen specificity is unknown. The CDR3 length is 12 residues. Germline CDR1 reads MDHEN; CDR2 reads SYDVKM. V was trimmed by 3 bases and J by 8 bases, leaving 8 bases between them. Time point here: pre-treatment sample, taken before nivolumab and TIL therapy. Most excised metastases sampled were pleural nodules or supraclavicular lymph nodes. Tumor harvest preceded PD-1/PD-L1 blockade, followed by nivolumab treatment. Enrollment ran from late 2017 to early 2020. Sequencing used immunoSEQ v3. Survey-level samples got 1.5 million to 2.5 million read pairs; deep-level samples got roughly 5-6 million. The protocol was immunoSEQ multiplex PCR, while the TCRdb copy is restricted to in-frame clones and leaves out a portion. The profile shows more than 90,000 clones, just over 65% of them singletons. This record comes from a study of TIL therapy for anti-PD-1-resistant metastatic lung cancer. The study's findings and limits: Treatment-naive, never-smoker and oncogene-addicted patients were overrepresented in this highly selected cohort.

The chain couples TRBV28 to TRBJ1-5; D is possibly TRBD1 (5 bases). The TCR was taken from a person aged 25-85 years with non-small cell lung cancer. Sequencing was performed on tumor tissue, taken at baseline. CDR3 nucleotides: TGTGCCAGCAGTTTCAGGGTAGAGCCCCAGCATTTT. Its protein is CASSFRVEPQHF.